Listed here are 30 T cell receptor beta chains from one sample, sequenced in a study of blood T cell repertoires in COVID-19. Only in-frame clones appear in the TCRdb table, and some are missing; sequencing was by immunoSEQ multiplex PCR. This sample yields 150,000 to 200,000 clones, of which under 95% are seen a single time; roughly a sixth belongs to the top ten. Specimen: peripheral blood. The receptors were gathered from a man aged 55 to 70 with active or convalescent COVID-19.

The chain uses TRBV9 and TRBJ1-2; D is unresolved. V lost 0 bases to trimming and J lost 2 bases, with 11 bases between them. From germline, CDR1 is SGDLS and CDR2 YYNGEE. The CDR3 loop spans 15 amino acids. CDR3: CASSVADGKNYGYTF. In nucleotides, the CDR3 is TGTGCCAGCAGCGTAGCGGACGGGAAGAACTATGGCTACACCTTC.

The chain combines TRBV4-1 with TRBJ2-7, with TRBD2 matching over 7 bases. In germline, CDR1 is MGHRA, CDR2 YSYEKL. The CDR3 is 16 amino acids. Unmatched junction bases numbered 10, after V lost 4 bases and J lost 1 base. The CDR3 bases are TGCGCCAGCAGCCCGCTAGCGGATCTTAGGTCCTACGAGCAGTACTTC. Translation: CASSPLADLRSYEQYF.

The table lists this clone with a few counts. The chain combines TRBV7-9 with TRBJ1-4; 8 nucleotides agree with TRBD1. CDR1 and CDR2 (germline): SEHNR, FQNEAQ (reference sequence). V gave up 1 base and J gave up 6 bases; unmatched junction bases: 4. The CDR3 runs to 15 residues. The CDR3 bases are TGTGCCAGCAGCTTAGAACAGGGGGTTTATGAAAAACTGTTTTTT. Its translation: CASSLEQGVYEKLFF.

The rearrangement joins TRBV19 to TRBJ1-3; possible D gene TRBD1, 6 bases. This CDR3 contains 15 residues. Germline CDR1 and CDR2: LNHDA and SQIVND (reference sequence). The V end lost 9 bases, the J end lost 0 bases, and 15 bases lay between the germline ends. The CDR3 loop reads CASIRQASSGNTIYF. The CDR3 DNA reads TGTGCCAGCATCCGACAGGCAAGCTCTGGAAACACCATATATTTT.

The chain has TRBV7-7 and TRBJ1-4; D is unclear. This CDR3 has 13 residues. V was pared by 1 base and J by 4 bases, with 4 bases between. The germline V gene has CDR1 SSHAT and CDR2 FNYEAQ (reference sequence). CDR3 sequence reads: CASSLGHNEKLFF. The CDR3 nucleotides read TGTGCCAGCAGCTTAGGGCATAATGAAAAACTGTTTTTT.

The CDR3 DNA reads TGCAGCGCCCAAGGACTAGCGGCAAAAACAGAGACCCAGTACTTC. This translates into CSAQGLAAKTETQYF. The chain recombines TRBV29-1 with TRBJ2-5, with TRBD2 matching 10 bases. V trimming: 7 bases; J trimming: 4 bases; junction bases outside the gene matches: 12. Germline lookup yields CDR1 SQVTM and CDR2 ANQGSEA. The CDR3 loop spans 15 amino acids.

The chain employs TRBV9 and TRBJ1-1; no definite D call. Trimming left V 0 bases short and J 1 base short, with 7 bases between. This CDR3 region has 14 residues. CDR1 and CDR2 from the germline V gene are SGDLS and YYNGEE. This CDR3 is CASSVVSRNTEAFF. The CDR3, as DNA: TGTGCCAGCAGCGTAGTTTCCAGGAACACTGAAGCTTTCTTT.

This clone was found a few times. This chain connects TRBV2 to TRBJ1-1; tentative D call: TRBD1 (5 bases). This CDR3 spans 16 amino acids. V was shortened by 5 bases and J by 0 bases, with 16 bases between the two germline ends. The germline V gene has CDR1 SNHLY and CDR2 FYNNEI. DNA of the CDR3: TGTGCCAGCAGTCCGACCGGCAGGGCCATGAACACTGAAGCTTTCTTT. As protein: CASSPTGRAMNTEAFF.

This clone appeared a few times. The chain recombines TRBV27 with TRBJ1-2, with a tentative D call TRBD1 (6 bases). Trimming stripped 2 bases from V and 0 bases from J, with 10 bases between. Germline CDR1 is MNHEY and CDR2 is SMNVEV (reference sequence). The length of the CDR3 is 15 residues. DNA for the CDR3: TGTGCCAGCAGTTTAACTTGGACAGCTAACTATGGCTACACCTTC. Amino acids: CASSLTWTANYGYTF.

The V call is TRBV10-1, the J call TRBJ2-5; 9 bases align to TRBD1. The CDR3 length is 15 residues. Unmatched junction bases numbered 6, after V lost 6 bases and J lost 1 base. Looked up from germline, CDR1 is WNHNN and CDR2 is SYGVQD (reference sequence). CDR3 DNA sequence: TGCGCCAGCAGCTCCGGGGGACAGGGCCAAGAGACCCAGTACTTC. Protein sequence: CASSSGGQGQETQYF.

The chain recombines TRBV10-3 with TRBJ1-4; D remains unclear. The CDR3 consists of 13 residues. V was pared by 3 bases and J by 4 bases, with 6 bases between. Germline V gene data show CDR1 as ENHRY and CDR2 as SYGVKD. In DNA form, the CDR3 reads TGTGCCATCAGTGATCAGTTTAATGAAAAACTGTTTTTT. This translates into CAISDQFNEKLFF.

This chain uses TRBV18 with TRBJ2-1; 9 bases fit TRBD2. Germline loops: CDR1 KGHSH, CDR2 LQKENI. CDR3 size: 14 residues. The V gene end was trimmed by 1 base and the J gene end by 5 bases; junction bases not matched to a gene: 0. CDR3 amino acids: CASSPLAGDNEQFF. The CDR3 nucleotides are TGTGCCAGCTCACCACTAGCGGGGGACAATGAGCAGTTCTTC.

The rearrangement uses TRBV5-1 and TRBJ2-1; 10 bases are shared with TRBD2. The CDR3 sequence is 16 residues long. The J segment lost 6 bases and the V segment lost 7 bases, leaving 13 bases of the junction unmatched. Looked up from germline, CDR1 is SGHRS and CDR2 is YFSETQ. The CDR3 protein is CASALGSSGGANEQFF. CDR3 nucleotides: TGCGCCAGCGCGCTTGGGTCCAGCGGGGGGGCCAATGAGCAGTTCTTC.

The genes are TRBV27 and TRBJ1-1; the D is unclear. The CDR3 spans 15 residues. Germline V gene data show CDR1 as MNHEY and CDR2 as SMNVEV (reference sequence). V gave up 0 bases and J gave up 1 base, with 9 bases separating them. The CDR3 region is CASSLSPTTNTEAFF. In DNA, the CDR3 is TGTGCCAGCAGTTTATCCCCTACTACGAACACTGAAGCTTTCTTT.

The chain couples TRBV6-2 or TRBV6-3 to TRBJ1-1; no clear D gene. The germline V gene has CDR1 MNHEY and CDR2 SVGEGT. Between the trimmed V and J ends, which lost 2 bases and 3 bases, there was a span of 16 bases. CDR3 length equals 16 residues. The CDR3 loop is CASSYPLRGSDTEAFF. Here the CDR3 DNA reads TGTGCCAGCAGTTACCCCTTGCGGGGAAGCGACACTGAAGCTTTCTTT.

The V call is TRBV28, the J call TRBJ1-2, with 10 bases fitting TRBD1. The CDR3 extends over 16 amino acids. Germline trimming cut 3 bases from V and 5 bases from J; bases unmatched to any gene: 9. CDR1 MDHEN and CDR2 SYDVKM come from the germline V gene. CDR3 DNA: TGTGCCAGCAGTTTCCCGACAGGGGGCCTTGGGTATGGCTACACCTTC. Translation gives CASSFPTGGLGYGYTF.

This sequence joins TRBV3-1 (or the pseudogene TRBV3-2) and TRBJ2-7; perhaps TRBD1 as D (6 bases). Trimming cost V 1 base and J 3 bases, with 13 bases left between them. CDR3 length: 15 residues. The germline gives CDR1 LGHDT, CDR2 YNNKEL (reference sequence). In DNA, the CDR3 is TGTGCCAGCAGCCAAGCAGGGGCCCAGAACTACGAGCAGTACTTC. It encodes CASSQAGAQNYEQYF.

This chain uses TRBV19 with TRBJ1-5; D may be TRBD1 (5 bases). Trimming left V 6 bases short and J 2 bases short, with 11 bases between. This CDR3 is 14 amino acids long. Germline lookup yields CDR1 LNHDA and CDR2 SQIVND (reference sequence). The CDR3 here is CASRQGGGNQPQHF. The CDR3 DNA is TGTGCCAGTAGGCAGGGCGGAGGCAATCAGCCCCAGCATTTT.

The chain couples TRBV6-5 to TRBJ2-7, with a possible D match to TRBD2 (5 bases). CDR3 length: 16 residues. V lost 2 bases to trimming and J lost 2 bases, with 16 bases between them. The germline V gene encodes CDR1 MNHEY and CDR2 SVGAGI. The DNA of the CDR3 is TGTGCCAGCAGTTACGGTCGAGGACGGGGTACCTACGAGCAGTACTTC. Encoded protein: CASSYGRGRGTYEQYF.

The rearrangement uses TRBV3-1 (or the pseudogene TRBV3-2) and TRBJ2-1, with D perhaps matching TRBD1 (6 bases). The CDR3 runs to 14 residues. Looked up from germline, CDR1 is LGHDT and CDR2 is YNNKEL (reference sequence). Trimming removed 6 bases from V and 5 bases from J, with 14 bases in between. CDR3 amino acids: CASRPTGGNNEQFF. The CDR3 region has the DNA TGTGCCAGCAGACCGACAGGCGGCAACAATGAGCAGTTCTTC.

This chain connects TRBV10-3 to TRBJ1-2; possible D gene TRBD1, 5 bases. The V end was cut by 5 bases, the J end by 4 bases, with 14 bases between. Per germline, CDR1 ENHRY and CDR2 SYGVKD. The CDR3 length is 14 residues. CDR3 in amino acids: CAISSHQGFYGYTF. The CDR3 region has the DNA TGTGCCATCAGTAGCCATCAGGGATTCTATGGCTACACCTTC.

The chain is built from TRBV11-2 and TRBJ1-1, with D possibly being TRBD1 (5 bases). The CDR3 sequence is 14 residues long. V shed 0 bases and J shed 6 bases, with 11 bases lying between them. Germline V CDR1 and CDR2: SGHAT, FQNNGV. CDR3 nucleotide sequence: TGTGCCAGCAGCTTAGATGGAAGGGGTGCTGAAGCTTTCTTT. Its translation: CASSLDGRGAEAFF.

In DNA form, the CDR3 reads TGTGCCAGCAGTTTTGTAGGACAGGGCTGGGATGGCTACACCTTC. Translation gives CASSFVGQGWDGYTF. The J gene is TRBJ1-2, the V gene TRBV2, with TRBD1 matching over 8 bases. The CDR3 is 15 residues long. Germline V gene data show CDR1 as SNHLY and CDR2 as FYNNEI. Trimming took 5 bases from V and 6 from J; bases not matched to a gene: 11.

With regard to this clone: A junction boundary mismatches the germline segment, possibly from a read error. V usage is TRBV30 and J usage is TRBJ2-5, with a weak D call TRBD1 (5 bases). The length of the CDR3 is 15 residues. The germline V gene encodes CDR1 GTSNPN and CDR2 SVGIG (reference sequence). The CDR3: CAWSTSTVSREAQYF. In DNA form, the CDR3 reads TGTGCCTGGAGTACCTCGACAGTCTCAAGAGAGGCCCAGTACTTC.

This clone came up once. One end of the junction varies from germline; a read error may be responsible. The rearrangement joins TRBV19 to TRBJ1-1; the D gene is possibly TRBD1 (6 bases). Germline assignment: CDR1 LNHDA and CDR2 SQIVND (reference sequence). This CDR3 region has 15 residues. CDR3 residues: CASSILNRVNTEAFF. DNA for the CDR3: TGTGCCAGCAGTATCTTGAACAGGGTGAACACTGAAGCTTTCTTT.

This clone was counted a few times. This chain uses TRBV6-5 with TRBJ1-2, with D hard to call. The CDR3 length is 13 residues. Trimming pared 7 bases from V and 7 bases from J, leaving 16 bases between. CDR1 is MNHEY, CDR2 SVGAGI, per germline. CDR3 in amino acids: CASTIGRNRGYTF. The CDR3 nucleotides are TGTGCCAGCACCATAGGGAGGAATCGTGGCTACACCTTC.

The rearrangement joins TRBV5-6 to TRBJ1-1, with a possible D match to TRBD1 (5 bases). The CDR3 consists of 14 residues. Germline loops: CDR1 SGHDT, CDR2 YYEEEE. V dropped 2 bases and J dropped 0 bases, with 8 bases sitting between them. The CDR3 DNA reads TGTGCCAGCAGCTTTCAGGGCTTGAACACTGAAGCTTTCTTT. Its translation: CASSFQGLNTEAFF.

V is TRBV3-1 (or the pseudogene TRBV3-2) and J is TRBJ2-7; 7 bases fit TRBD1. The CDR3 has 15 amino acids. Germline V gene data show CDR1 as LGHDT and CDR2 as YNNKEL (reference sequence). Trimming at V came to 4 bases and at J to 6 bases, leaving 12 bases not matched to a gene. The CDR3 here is CASSPPTFGQAEQYF. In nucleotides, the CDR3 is TGTGCCAGCAGCCCCCCTACGTTCGGACAGGCCGAGCAGTACTTC.

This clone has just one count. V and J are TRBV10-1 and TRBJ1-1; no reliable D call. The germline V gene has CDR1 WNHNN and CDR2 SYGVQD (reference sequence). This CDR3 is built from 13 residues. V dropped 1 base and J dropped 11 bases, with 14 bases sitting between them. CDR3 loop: CASSEYGAKEAFF. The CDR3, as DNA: TGCGCCAGCAGTGAGTATGGAGCTAAGGAGGCTTTCTTT.

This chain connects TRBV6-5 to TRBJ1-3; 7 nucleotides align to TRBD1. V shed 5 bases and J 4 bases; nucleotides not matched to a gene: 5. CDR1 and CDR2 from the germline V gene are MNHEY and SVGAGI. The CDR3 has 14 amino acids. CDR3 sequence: CASSTGQLGNTIYF. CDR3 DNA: TGTGCCAGCAGTACGGGACAGCTGGGAAACACCATATATTTT.